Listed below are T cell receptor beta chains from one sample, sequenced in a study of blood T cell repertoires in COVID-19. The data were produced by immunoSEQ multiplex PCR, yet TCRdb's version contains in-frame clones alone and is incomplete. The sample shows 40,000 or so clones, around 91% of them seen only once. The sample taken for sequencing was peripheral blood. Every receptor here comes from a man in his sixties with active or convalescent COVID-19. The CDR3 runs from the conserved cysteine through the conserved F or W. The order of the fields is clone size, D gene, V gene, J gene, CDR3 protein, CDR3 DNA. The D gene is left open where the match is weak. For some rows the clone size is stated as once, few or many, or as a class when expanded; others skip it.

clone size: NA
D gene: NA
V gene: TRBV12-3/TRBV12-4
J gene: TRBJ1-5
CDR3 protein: CASTPGTNQPQHF
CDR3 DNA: TGTGCCAGCACCCCTGGTACTAATCAGCCCCAGCATTTT

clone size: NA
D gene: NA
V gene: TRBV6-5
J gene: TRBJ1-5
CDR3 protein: CASRPVAINQPQHF
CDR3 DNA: TGTGCCAGCAGACCCGTGGCAATCAATCAGCCCCAGCATTTT

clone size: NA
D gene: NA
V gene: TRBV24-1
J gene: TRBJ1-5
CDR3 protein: CATSEAASNQPQHF
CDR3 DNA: TGTGCCACCAGTGAAGCCGCCAGCAATCAGCCCCAGCATTTT

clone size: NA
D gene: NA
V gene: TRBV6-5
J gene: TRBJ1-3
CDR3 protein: CASSYSTGSGNTIYF
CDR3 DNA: TGTGCCAGCAGTTACTCGACGGGGTCTGGAAACACCATATATTTT

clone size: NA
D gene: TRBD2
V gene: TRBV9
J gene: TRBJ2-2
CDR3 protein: CASSGLLAGMDTGELFF
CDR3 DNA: TGTGCCAGCAGCGGTCTCCTAGCGGGAATGGACACCGGGGAGCTGTTTTTT

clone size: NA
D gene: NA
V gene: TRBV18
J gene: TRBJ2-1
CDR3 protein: CASSLLTRDGARGNNEQFF
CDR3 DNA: TGTGCCAGCTCACTCCTGACGCGGGATGGGGCTCGAGGAAACAATGAGCAGTTCTTC

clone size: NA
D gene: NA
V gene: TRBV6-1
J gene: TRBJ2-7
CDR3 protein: CASSERGSPTF
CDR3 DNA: TGTGCCAGCAGTGAAAGGGGCAGTCCTACGTTC

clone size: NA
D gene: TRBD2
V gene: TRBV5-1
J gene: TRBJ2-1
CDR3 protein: CASSFSTSGDYNEQFF
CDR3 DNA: TGCGCCAGCAGCTTTTCGACTAGCGGGGACTACAATGAGCAGTTCTTC

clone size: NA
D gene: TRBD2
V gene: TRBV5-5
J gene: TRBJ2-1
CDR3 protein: CASSRSGSSYNEQFF
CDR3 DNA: TGTGCCAGCAGCCGGAGCGGGAGCTCCTACAATGAGCAGTTCTTC

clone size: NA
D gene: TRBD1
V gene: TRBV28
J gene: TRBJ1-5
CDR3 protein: CASRRAPGQQTPQHF
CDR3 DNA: TGTGCCAGCAGAAGGGCTCCGGGACAGCAAACCCCCCAGCATTTT

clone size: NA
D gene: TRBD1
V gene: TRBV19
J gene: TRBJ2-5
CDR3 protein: CASSERTGGKETQYF
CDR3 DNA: TGTGCCAGTAGTGAGAGGACAGGGGGAAAAGAGACCCAGTACTTC

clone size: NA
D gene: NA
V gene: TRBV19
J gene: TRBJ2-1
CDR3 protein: CASSINSLGSSYNEQFF
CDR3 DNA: TGTGCCAGTAGTATAAATTCGCTGGGGAGCTCCTACAATGAGCAGTTCTTC

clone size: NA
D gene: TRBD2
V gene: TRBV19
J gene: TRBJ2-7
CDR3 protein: CATKGTSGSSYEQYF
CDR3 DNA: TGTGCCACCAAGGGGACTAGCGGGAGCTCCTACGAGCAGTACTTC

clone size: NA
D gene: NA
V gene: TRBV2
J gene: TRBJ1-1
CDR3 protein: CASSTTTDSNTEAFF
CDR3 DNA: TGTGCCAGCAGTACTACGACAGACTCGAACACTGAAGCTTTCTTT

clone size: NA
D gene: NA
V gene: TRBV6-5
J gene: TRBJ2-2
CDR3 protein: CASNQEDGELFF
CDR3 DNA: TGTGCCAGCAACCAGGAGGACGGGGAGCTGTTTTTT

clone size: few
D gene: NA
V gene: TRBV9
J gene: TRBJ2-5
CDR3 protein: CASSVVGETQYF
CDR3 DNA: TGTGCCAGCAGCGTAGTCGGGGAGACCCAGTACTTC

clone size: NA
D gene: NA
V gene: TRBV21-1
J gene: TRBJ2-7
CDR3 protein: CASSNREGGVIYEQYF
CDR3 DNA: TGTGCCAGCAGCAACCGGGAGGGTGGGGTCATCTACGAGCAGTACTTC

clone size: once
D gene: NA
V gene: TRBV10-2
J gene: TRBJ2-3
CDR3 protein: CASSELIADTQYF
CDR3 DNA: TGCGCCAGCAGTGAGTTAATAGCAGATACGCAGTATTTT

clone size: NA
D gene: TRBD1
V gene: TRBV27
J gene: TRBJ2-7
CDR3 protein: CASNLQGANHEQYF
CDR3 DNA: TGTGCCAGCAACTTACAGGGGGCTAACCACGAGCAGTACTTC

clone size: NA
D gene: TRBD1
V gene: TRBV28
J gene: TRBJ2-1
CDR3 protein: CASKTGLGNNEQFF
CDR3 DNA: TGTGCCAGCAAGACAGGGTTGGGTAACAATGAGCAGTTCTTC

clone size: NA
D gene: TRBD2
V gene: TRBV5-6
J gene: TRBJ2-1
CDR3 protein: CASSLDLAGDSNEQFF
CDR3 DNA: TGTGCCAGCAGCTTGGATCTAGCGGGAGACTCCAATGAGCAGTTCTTC

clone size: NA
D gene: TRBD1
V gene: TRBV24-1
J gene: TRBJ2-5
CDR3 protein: CATSDDRETETQYF
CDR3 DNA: TGTGCCACCAGCGATGACAGGGAGACAGAGACCCAGTACTTC

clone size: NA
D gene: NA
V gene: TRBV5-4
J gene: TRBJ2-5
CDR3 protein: CASSLMGAQETQYF
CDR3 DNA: TGTGCCAGCAGCCTGATGGGGGCCCAGGAGACCCAGTACTTC